This TCR beta chain was documented in a study of shared clonotypes between healthy human individuals. Study background: Each donor's CD8 memory used one plate, CD8 naive two, each CD4 subset three.

This clone was recorded once. The V end was cut by 0 bases, the J end by 1 base, with 17 bases between. This CDR3 has 17 amino acids. The germline V gene has CDR1 SGHKS and CDR2 YYEKEE (reference sequence). CD4+ cell separation produced CD45RA+ naive and CD45RA-negative memory subsets. The repertoire was sequenced with immunoSEQ multiplex PCR; TCRdb's copy has only in-frame clones and lacks some. Among roughly 2.5 million clones listed, around 94% were seen once. This chain joins TRBV5-5 and TRBJ2-7; TRBD1 might be the D (5 bases). The sample comprised naive CD4+ T cells sorted from blood. Subset of the sample: CD45RA+ positively selected. This TCR was recovered from a young man in good health. The CDR3: CASSLAVGLLLSYEQYF. The CDR3 DNA follows: TGTGCCAGCAGCTTGGCAGTGGGGCTACTCCTATCCTACGAGCAGTACTTC.